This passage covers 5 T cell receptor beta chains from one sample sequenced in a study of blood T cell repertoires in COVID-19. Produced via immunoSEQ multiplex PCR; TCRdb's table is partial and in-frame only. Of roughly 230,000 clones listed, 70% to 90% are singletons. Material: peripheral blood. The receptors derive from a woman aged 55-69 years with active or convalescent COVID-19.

The CDR3 DNA is TGTGCCATTCGACTAACTAGGAGCTACACCTTC. It encodes CAIRLTRSYTF. The rearrangement joins TRBV7-9 to TRBJ1-2; D is ambiguous. The germline gives CDR1 SEHNR, CDR2 FQNEAQ (reference sequence). V was clipped by 10 bases and J by 9 bases, with 15 bases between them. The length of the CDR3 is 11 residues.

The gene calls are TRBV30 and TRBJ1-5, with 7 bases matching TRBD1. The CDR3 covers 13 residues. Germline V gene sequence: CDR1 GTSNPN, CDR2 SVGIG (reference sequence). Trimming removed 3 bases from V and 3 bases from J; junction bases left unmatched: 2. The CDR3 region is CAWRGQNNQPQHF. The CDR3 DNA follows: TGTGCCTGGAGGGGACAGAACAATCAGCCCCAGCATTTT.

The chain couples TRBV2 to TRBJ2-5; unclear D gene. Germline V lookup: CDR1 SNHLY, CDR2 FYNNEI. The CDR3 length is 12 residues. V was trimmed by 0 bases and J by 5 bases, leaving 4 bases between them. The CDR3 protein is CASSEAEETQYF. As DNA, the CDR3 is TGTGCCAGCAGTGAAGCAGAGGAGACCCAGTACTTC.

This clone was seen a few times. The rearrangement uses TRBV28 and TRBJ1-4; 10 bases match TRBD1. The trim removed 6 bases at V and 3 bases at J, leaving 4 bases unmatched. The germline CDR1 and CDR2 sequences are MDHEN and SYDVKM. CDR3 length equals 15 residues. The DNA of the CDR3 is TGTGCCAGCAGGAGGACAGGGGGTCCTAATGAAAAACTGTTTTTT. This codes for CASRRTGGPNEKLFF.

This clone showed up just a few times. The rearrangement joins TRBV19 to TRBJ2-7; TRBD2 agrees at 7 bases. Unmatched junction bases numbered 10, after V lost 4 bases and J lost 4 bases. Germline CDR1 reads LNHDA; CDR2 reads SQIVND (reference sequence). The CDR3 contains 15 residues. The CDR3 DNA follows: TGTGCCAGTAGTAAAGGGGCTAGCGGTTTATACGAGCAGTACGTC. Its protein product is CASSKGASGLYEQYV.